The next 13 T cell receptor beta chains were all read from a single sample in a study of regulatory T cells in long-lasting Graves disease. Time point defined: newly diagnosed GD, antithyroid drugs for less than 3 months. PBMCs provided the RNA from which the TCR library was made. Arm-PCR of CDR3 regions with iRepertoire HTBI primers generated TCR beta libraries. In TCRdb, the multiplex PCR reads were re-called with MiXCR into one record per CDR3 protein. Among about 540,000 distinct CDR3 sequences, approximately 13% were seen once, and the ten largest hold under 10%. The sample also formed part of further work on T cells in Graves' hyperthyroidism and ophthalmopathy.

Material: peripheral blood mononuclear cells (PBMCs), obtained at new diagnosis, from a patient treated with antithyroid drugs. These receptors were obtained from a man younger than 40 with Graves disease.

The J gene is TRBJ2-2, the V gene TRBV27; no clear D. The germline gives CDR1 MNHEY, CDR2 SMNVEV (reference sequence). V shed 0 bases and J shed 7 bases, with 9 bases lying between them. This CDR3 has 14 amino acids. The CDR3 spells CASSLSSGGGELFF. DNA of the CDR3: TGTGCCAGCAGTTTATCGTCCGGTGGCGGGGAGCTGTTTTTT.

This clonotype appeared once. Given a much more abundant clone one base away, this may be a read error. The chain employs TRBV28 and TRBJ2-7; D is unclear. The CDR3 sequence is 14 residues long. Germline assignment: CDR1 MDHEN and CDR2 SYDVKM. The V gene lost 6 bases and the J gene lost 6 bases, with 18 bases spanning the gap. CDR3 protein: CASRSGPRNSEQYF. CDR3 nucleotides: TGTGCCAGCAGATCCGGCCCCAGGAACAGCGAGCAGTACTTC. The whole variable domain, filled in from reference TRBV28 and TRBJ2-7, reads DVKVTQSSRYLVKRTGEKVFLECVQDMDHENMFWYRQDPGLGLRLIYFSYDVKMKEKGDIPEGYSVSREKKERFSLILESASTNQTSMYLCASRSGPRNSEQYFGPGTRLTVT.

This clonotype was counted ten times or more. The chain carries TRBV7-2 and TRBJ2-3, with a tentative D call TRBD2 (6 bases). Trimming took 4 bases from V and 6 from J, leaving 11 bases between them. The CDR3 spans 13 residues. Germline values: CDR1 SGHTA, CDR2 FQGNSA. CDR3 amino acids: CASSSGLVDTQYF. In nucleotides, the CDR3 is TGTGCCAGCAGCTCGGGACTTGTGGATACGCAGTATTTT.

For this clonotype: A much larger clone is a single base away; this may be a read error. The V gene is TRBV16, the J gene TRBJ1-3; D gene unclear. The germline gives CDR1 KGHSY, CDR2 FQNENV. This CDR3 is built from 17 residues. This CDR3 is CASSLTRPTPSGNAIYF. The CDR3 coding sequence is TGTGCCAGCAGCCTCACACGGCCAACCCCTTCTGGAAACGCCATATATTTT. The full variable domain, with the rest looked up from reference TRBV16 and TRBJ1-3, is GEEVAQTPKHLVRGEGQKAKLYCAPIKGHSYVFWYQQVLKNEFKFLISFQNENVFDETGMPKERFSAKCLPNSPCSLEIQATKLEDSAVYFCASSLTRPTPSGNAIYFGEGSWLTVV.

The V and J genes are TRBV5-5 and TRBJ1-6, with no clear D. V lost 4 bases and J lost 6, with 11 bases in between. Germline V gene data show CDR1 as SGHKS and CDR2 as YYEKEE (reference sequence). The CDR3 contains 14 residues. DNA for the CDR3: TGTGCCAGCAGCGAGGTACTTCTTAATTCACCCCTCCACTTT. This translates into CASSEVLLNSPLHF.

The chain couples TRBV10-3 to TRBJ2-2; a weak D match, TRBD2 (5 bases). Trimming removed 3 bases at V and 9 bases at J, with 11 bases between. CDR1 and CDR2 (germline): ENHRY, SYGVKD. This CDR3 region has 13 residues. The CDR3 sequence: CAISDGEKRELFF. The CDR3, as DNA: TGTGCCATCAGTGATGGGGAGAAGAGGGAGCTGTTTTTT.

This clonotype was counted many times. The rearrangement joins TRBV30 to TRBJ2-2, with D possibly being TRBD1 (6 bases). V was clipped by 5 bases and J by 3 bases, with 13 bases between them. The CDR3 contains 14 residues. Germline CDR1 GTSNPN, CDR2 SVGIG (reference sequence). The CDR3 DNA is TGTGCCTGGGGATGGACAGCAGACACCGGGGAGCTGTTTTTT. Translating it yields CAWGWTADTGELFF.

Turning to this clonotype: With a much larger clone just one base away, this may be a read error. V usage is TRBV2 and J usage is TRBJ2-1; TRBD1 matches 7 bases. The CDR3 extends over 11 amino acids. Germline loops: CDR1 SNHLY, CDR2 FYNNEI. This CDR3 reads CASNEDRDPFF. CDR3 sequence (DNA): TGTGCCAGCAATGAAGACAGGGACCCGTTCTTC.

There are many counts of this clonotype. The chain has TRBV27 and TRBJ2-3; a possible D gene is TRBD2 (6 bases). Germline V gene lookup returns CDR1 MNHEY and CDR2 SMNVEV (reference sequence). Trimming took 6 bases from V and 0 from J, leaving 10 bases between them. This CDR3 contains 14 residues. CDR3 nucleotides: TGTGCCAGCAGGGTACTAGCTAGCACAGATACGCAGTATTTT. This encodes CASRVLASTDTQYF.

This clonotype was counted ten times or more. The chain is built from TRBV11-2 and TRBJ2-3; 7 positions match TRBD1. The CDR3 contains 16 residues. With V trimmed by 3 bases and J by 6 bases, 12 bases remained unmatched. The germline CDR1 and CDR2 sequences are SGHAT and FQNNGV. This chain's CDR3 is CASSFRQGAATDTQYF. The CDR3 DNA follows: TGTGCCAGCAGCTTTCGACAGGGAGCGGCTACGGATACGCAGTATTTT. The whole variable domain, remainder taken from reference TRBV11-2 and TRBJ2-3, is EAGVAQSPRYKIIEKRQSVAFWCNPISGHATLYWYQQILGQGPKLLIQFQNNGVVDDSQLPKDRFSAERLKGVDSTLKIQPAKLEDSAVYLCASSFRQGAATDTQYFGPGTRLTVL.

This clonotype came up many times. This chain links TRBV28 with TRBJ1-5, with D hard to call. Trimming pared 5 bases from V and 1 base from J, leaving 15 bases between. The CDR3 length is 16 residues. Germline V gives CDR1 MDHEN, CDR2 SYDVKM. The CDR3 spells CASSEAGEGSNQPQHF. In DNA, the CDR3 is TGTGCCAGCAGTGAGGCCGGTGAGGGAAGCAATCAGCCCCAGCATTTT.

In its sample, this clonotype was seen many times. V is TRBV10-3 and J is TRBJ1-4; D is ambiguous. CDR3 length: 13 residues. Trimming left V 8 bases short and J 4 bases short, with 11 bases between. Germline V gene data show CDR1 as ENHRY and CDR2 as SYGVKD. The chain's CDR3 is CAIADKLNEKLFF. The CDR3 DNA reads as TGTGCCATCGCAGATAAGCTTAATGAAAAACTGTTTTTT.

This clonotype has a count of ten or more. J is TRBJ1-4 and V is TRBV27, with TRBD1 as a possible D gene (6 bases). The CDR3 contains 17 residues. V lost 2 bases and J 0 bases, leaving 13 bases between the germline ends. CDR1 is MNHEY and CDR2 is SMNVEV in the germline V gene (reference sequence). CDR3 nucleotide sequence: TGTGCCAGCAGTTTAGACGGGAGGGGGGCAACTAATGAAAAACTGTTTTTT. This gives the protein CASSLDGRGATNEKLFF.